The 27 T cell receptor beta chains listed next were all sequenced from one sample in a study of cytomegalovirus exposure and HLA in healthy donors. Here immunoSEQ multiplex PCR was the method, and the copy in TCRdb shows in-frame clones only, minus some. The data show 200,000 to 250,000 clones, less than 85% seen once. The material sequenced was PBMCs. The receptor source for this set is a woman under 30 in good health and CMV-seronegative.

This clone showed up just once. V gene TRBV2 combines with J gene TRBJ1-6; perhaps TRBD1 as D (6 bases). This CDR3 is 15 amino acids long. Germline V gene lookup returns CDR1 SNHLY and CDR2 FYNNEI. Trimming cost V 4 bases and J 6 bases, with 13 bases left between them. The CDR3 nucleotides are TGTGCCAGCAGTGGAGGGGGATTCGTTAATTCACCCCTCCACTTT. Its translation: CASSGGGFVNSPLHF.

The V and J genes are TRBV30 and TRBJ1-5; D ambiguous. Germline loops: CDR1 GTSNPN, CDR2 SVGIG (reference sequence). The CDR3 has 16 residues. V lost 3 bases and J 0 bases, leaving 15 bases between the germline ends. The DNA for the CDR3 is TGTGCCTGGAGCGACCGGGCACAGTATAGCAATCAGCCCCAGCATTTT. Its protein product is CAWSDRAQYSNQPQHF.

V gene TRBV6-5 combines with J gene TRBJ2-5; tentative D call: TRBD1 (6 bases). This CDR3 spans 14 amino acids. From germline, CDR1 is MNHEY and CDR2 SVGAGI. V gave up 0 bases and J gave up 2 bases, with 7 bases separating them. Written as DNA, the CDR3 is TGTGCCAGCAGTTACTCCGGGACACAAGAGACCCAGTACTTC. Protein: CASSYSGTQETQYF.

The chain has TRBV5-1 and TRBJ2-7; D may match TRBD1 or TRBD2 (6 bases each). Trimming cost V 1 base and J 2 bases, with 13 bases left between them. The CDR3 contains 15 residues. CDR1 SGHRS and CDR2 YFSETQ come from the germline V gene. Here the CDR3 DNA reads TGCGCCAGCAGCTTGCAAGAGGGGGGTACCTACGAGCAGTACTTC. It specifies CASSLQEGGTYEQYF. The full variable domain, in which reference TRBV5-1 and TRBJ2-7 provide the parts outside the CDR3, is KAGVTQTPRYLIKTRGQQVTLSCSPISGHRSVSWYQQTPGQGLQFLFEYFSETQRNKGNFPGRFSGRQFSNSRSEMNVSTLELGDSALYLCASSLQEGGTYEQYFGPGTRLTVT.

The CDR3 sequence is CASSYGGADGYEQYF. CDR3 DNA: TGTGCCAGCAGTTACGGGGGAGCCGACGGGTACGAGCAGTACTTC. This rearrangement joins TRBV6-6 to TRBJ2-7; D is possibly TRBD1 or TRBD2 (5 bases each). Germline loops: CDR1 MNHNY, CDR2 SVGAGI (reference sequence). This CDR3 is built from 15 residues. Trimming cost V 2 bases and J 4 bases, with 15 bases left between them.

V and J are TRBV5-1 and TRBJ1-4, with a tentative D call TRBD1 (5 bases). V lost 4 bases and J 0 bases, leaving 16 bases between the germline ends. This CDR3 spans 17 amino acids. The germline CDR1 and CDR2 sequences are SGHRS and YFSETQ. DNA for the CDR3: TGCGCCAGCAGCCCCGGACACGGCGGCGCAACTAATGAAAAACTGTTTTTT. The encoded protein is CASSPGHGGATNEKLFF.

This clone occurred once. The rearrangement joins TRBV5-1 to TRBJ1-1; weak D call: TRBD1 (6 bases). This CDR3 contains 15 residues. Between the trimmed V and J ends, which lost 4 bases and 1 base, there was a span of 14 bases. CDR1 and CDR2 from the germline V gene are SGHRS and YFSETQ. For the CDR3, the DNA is TGCGCCAGCAGCCCGCAGGCGACAGGGAACACTGAAGCTTTCTTT. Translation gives CASSPQATGNTEAFF.

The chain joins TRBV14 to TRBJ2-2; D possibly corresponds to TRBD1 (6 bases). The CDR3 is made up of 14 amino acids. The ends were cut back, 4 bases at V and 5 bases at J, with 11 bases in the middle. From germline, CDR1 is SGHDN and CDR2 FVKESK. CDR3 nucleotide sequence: TGTGCCAGCAGCCGGCAGGGGCTTACCGGGGAGCTGTTTTTT. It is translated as CASSRQGLTGELFF.

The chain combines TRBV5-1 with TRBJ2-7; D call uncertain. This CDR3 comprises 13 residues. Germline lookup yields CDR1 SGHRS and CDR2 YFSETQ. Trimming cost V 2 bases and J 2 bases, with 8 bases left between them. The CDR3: CASSFSYAYEQYF. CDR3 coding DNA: TGCGCCAGCAGCTTTAGCTATGCCTACGAGCAGTACTTC.

The CDR3 sequence is CASSIGWQPQHF. The CDR3 region has the DNA TGTGCCAGTAGTATCGGTTGGCAGCCCCAGCATTTT. The chain is built from TRBV19 and TRBJ1-5; no clear D gene. The CDR3 is 12 residues long. Trimming took 3 bases from V and 7 from J, leaving 7 bases between them. Germline CDR1 reads LNHDA; CDR2 reads SQIVND (reference sequence).

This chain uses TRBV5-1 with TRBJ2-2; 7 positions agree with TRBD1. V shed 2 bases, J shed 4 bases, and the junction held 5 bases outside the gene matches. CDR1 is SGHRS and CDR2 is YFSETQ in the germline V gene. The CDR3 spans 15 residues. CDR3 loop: CASSFDRVSTGELFF. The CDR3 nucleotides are TGCGCCAGCAGCTTCGACAGGGTATCCACCGGGGAGCTGTTTTTT.

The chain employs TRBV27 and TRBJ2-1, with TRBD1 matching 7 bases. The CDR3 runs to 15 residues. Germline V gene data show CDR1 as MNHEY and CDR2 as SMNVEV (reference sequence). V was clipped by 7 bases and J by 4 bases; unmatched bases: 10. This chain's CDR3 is CASKTGQPFYNEQFF. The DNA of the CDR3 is TGTGCCAGCAAAACGGGACAGCCTTTTTACAATGAGCAGTTCTTC.

CDR3 bases: TGCGCCAGCAGCTTGGAGGCCAGGGTCTACGAAAAACTGTTTTTT. It specifies CASSLEARVYEKLFF. The chain links TRBV5-1 to TRBJ1-4; D may be TRBD1 (5 bases). The CDR3 is 15 amino acids. The V end lost 0 bases, the J end lost 8 bases, and 14 bases lay between the germline ends. CDR1 is SGHRS, CDR2 YFSETQ, per germline.

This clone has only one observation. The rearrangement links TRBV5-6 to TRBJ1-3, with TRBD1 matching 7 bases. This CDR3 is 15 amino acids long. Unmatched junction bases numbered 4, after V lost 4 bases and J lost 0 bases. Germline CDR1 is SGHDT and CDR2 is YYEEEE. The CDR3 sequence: CASSRQGSSGNTIYF. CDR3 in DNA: TGTGCCAGCAGCCGACAGGGCAGCTCTGGAAACACCATATATTTT.

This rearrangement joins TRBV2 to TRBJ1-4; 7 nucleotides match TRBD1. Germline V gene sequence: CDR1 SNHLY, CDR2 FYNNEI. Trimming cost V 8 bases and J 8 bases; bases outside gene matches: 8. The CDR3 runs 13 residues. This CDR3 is CASEKQGREKLFF. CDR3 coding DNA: TGTGCCAGCGAGAAACAGGGGCGGGAAAAACTGTTTTTT. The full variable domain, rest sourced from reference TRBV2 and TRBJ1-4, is EPEVTQTPSHQVTQMGQEVILRCVPISNHLYFYWYRQILGQKVEFLVSFYNNEISEKSEIFDDQFSVERPDGSNFTLKIRSTKLEDSAMYFCASEKQGREKLFFGSGTQLSVL.

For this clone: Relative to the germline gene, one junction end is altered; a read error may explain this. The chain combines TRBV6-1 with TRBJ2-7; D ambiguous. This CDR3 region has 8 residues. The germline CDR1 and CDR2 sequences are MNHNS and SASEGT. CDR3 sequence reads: CASRVGGF. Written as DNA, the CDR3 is TGTGCCAGCAGGGTCGGCGGTTTC.

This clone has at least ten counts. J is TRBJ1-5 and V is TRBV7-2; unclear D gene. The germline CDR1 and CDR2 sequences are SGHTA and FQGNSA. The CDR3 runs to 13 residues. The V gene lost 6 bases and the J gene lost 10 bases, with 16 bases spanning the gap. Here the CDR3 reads CASSPDGGSPQHF. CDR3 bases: TGTGCCAGCAGTCCAGATGGCGGCTCCCCCCAGCATTTT. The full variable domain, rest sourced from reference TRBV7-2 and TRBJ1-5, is GAGVSQSPSNKVTEKGKDVELRCDPISGHTALYWYRQSLGQGLEFLIYFQGNSAPDKSGLPSDRFSAERTGGSVSTLTIQRTQQEDSAVYLCASSPDGGSPQHFGDGTRLSIL.

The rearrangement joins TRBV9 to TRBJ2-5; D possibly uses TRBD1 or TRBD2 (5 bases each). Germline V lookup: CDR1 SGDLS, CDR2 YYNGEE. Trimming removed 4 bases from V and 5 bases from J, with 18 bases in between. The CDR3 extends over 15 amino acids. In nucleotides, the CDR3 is TGTGCCAGCAGCATCCGGGGCGGGCCAAGGGAGACCCAGTACTTC. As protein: CASSIRGGPRETQYF.

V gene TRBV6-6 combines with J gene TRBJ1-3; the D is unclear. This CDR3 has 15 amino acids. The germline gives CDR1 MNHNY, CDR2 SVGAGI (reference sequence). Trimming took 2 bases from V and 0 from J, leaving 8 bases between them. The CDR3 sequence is CASSYGVGSGNTIYF. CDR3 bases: TGTGCCAGCAGTTACGGAGTGGGCTCTGGAAACACCATATATTTT.

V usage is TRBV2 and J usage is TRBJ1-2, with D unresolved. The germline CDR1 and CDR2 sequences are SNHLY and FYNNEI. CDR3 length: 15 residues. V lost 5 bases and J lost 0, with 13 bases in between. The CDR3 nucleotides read TGTGCCAGCAGTCAAACGGGGTTAGCTAACTATGGCTACACCTTC. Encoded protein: CASSQTGLANYGYTF.

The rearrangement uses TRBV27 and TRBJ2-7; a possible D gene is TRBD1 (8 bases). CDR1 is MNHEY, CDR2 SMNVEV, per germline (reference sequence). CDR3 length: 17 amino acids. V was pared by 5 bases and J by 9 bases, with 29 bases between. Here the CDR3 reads CASSSFGGDRRNLGQYF. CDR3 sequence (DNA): TGTGCCAGCAGTAGTTTTGGGGGGGACAGGCGGAACTTAGGGCAGTACTTC.

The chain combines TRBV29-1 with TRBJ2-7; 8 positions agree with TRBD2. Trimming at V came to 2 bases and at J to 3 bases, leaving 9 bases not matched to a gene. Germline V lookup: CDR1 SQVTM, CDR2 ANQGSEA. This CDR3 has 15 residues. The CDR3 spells CSVELPGLGHYEQYF. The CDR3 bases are TGCAGCGTTGAACTCCCGGGACTAGGACACTACGAGCAGTACTTC.

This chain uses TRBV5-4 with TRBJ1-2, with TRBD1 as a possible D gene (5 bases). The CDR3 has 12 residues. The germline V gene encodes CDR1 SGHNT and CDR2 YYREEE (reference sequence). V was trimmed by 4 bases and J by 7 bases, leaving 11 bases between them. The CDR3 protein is CASSGTVGGYTF. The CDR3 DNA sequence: TGTGCCAGCAGCGGGACCGTGGGTGGCTACACCTTC.

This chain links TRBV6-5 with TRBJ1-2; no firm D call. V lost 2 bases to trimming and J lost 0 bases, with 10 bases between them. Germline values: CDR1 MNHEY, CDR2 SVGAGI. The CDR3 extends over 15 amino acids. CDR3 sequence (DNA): TGTGCCAGCAGTTACGGAGGGAAGACTAACTATGGCTACACCTTC. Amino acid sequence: CASSYGGKTNYGYTF.

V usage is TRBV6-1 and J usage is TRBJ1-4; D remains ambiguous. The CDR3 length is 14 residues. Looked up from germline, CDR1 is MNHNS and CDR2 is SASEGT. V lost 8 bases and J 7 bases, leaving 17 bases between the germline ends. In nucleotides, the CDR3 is TGTGCCAGCCGGTTTGCCGTCGAGAGTGAAAAACTGTTTTTT. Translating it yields CASRFAVESEKLFF.

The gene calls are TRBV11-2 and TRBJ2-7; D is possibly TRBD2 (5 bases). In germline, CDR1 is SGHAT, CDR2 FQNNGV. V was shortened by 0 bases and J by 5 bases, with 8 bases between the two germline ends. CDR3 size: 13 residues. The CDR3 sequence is CASSLEEGNEQYF. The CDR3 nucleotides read TGTGCCAGCAGCTTAGAAGAGGGAAACGAGCAGTACTTC.

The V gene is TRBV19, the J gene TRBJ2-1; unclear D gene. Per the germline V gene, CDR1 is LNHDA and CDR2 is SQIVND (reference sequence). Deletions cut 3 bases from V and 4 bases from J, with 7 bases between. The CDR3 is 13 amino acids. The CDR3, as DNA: TGTGCCAGTAGTATCCCCGGTTACAATGAGCAGTTCTTC. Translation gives CASSIPGYNEQFF.